Listed below are T cell receptor beta chains from one sample, sequenced in a study of T cells after posttransplantation cyclophosphamide. Repertoires were generated with immunoSEQ multiplex PCR, while TCRdb's copy carries only in-frame clones and drops some. The table has 3,000 or so clones, 80% to 85% seen once. Specimen: CD8+ T cells sorted from bone marrow. Every receptor here comes from a woman in her fifties or sixties in good health, CMV-negative, and a related stem cell transplant donor. Each CDR3 is given with its conserved first and last residue. Each record gives: clone size, D gene, V gene, J gene, CDR3 protein, CDR3 DNA. A D gene is named only where the DNA matches it firmly. Only part of the rows carry a size: once, few, many, or a class if the clone is expanded.

size: once
D: NA
V: TRBV7-5
J: TRBJ2-3
CDR3: CASSLTGLEAQYF
DNA: TGTGCCAGCAGCTTAACGGGGTTGGAGGCGCAGTATTTT

size: few
D: NA
V: TRBV19
J: TRBJ2-1
CDR3: CASSIGAGGNEQFF
DNA: TGTGCCAGTAGTATAGGGGCAGGGGGGAATGAGCAGTTCTTC

size: NA
D: TRBD1
V: TRBV9
J: TRBJ2-1
CDR3: CASSVVAGQTGEQFF
DNA: TGTGCCAGCAGCGTCGTTGCAGGGCAGACAGGGGAGCAGTTCTTC

size: few
D: TRBD2
V: TRBV15
J: TRBJ2-1
CDR3: CATGRTSAYNEQFF
DNA: TGTGCCACCGGAAGGACTAGCGCGTACAATGAGCAGTTCTTC

size: NA
D: TRBD1
V: TRBV4-2
J: TRBJ2-3
CDR3: CASSPNHRGRDTQYF
DNA: TGTGCCAGCAGCCCAAACCACAGGGGGCGGGATACGCAGTATTTT

size: once
D: TRBD1
V: TRBV29-1
J: TRBJ1-2
CDR3: CSVTGTVYGYTF
DNA: TGCAGCGTCACTGGGACAGTCTATGGCTACACCTTC

size: NA
D: NA
V: TRBV6-5
J: TRBJ2-5
CDR3: CATSRPGLGETQYF
DNA: TGTGCCACCTCGAGGCCCGGGTTAGGAGAGACCCAGTACTTC

size: NA
D: NA
V: TRBV2
J: TRBJ2-7
CDR3: CASTGRGRGAYEQYF
DNA: TGTGCCAGCACCGGGAGAGGGAGAGGGGCCTACGAGCAGTACTTC

size: NA
D: NA
V: TRBV19
J: TRBJ2-2
CDR3: CASSIVLRMELFF
DNA: TGTGCCAGTAGTATAGTTTTGCGTATGGAGCTGTTTTTT

size: NA
D: TRBD1
V: TRBV27
J: TRBJ2-1
CDR3: CASSSGTGGYYNEQFF
DNA: TGTGCCAGCAGTTCAGGGACAGGGGGCTACTACAATGAGCAGTTCTTC

size: NA
D: NA
V: TRBV4-1
J: TRBJ2-7
CDR3: CASSTFADSAGEQYF
DNA: TGCGCCAGCAGCACGTTCGCGGACAGTGCCGGGGAGCAGTACTTC

size: NA
D: TRBD2
V: TRBV9
J: TRBJ2-3
CDR3: CASSTGLAGVGDTQYF
DNA: TGTGCCAGCAGCACCGGACTAGCGGGAGTCGGAGATACGCAGTATTTT

size: NA
D: NA
V: TRBV11-2
J: TRBJ2-7
CDR3: CASSLGLGGAYEQYF
DNA: TGTGCCAGCAGCTTAGGTCTAGGGGGAGCCTACGAGCAGTACTTC

size: NA
D: NA
V: TRBV12-2
J: TRBJ1-4
CDR3: CASPLGQLPYEKLFF
DNA: TGTGCAAGTCCCCTAGGACAGTTACCATATGAAAAACTGTTTTTT

size: once
D: NA
V: TRBV7-9
J: TRBJ2-2
CDR3: CASSFRRSGELFF
DNA: TGTGCCAGCAGCTTCCGCAGGTCCGGGGAGCTGTTTTTT

size: NA
D: NA
V: TRBV25-1
J: TRBJ2-5
CDR3: CASSPGSRGETQYF
DNA: TGTGCCAGCAGTCCGGGAAGCAGAGGGGAGACCCAGTACTTC

size: NA
D: NA
V: TRBV6-6
J: TRBJ1-5
CDR3: CASSPTTAGSQPQHF
DNA: TGTGCCAGCAGCCCCACCACGGCAGGTTCACAGCCCCAGCATTTT